This T cell receptor beta chain came from a study of shared clonotypes between healthy human individuals. Overall study: For every donor, three CD4 naive, three CD4 memory, two CD8 naive and one CD8 memory plates were used.

About this clone: Its antigen is undetermined. Other nucleotide sequences in the sample specify the same CDR3.

The assay was immunoSEQ multiplex PCR, and TCRdb's table has in-frame clones only and misses some. The repertoire holds over a million clones, 97% to 99% seen once, with roughly 0.36% in the top ten. Germline assignment: CDR1 SGDLS and CDR2 YYNGEE. The CDR3 sequence is 15 residues long. Trimming stripped 4 bases from V and 0 bases from J, with 11 bases between. General observations from the study: Limitation of the genetic and exposure-history diversity represented came from the few donors. Despite large depth, rarefaction showed incomplete sorted-subset sequencing.

This TCR was sampled from a man aged 30 to 39 in good health. Sequencing input: naive CD4+ T cells sorted from blood. Subset reported: CD45RA+ positively selected. The J gene is TRBJ2-1, the V gene TRBV9; D tentatively fits TRBD1 or TRBD2 (5 bases each). The CDR3 is CASSPSGGSYNEQFF. The CDR3 DNA reads as TGTGCCAGCAGCCCGTCTGGGGGCTCCTACAATGAGCAGTTCTTC.